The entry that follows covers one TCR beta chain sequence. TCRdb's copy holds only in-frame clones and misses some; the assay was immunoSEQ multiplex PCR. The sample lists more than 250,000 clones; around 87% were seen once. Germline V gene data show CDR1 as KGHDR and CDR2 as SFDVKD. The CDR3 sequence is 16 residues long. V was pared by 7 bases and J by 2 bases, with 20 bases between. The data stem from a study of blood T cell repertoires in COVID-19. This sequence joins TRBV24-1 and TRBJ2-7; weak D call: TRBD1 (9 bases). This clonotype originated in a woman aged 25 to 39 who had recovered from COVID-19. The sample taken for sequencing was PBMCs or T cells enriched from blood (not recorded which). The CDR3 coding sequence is TGTGCCACCAGCGCCGGGGGGGACAGGGCGGCCTACGAGCAGTACTTC. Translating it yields CATSAGGDRAAYEQYF.